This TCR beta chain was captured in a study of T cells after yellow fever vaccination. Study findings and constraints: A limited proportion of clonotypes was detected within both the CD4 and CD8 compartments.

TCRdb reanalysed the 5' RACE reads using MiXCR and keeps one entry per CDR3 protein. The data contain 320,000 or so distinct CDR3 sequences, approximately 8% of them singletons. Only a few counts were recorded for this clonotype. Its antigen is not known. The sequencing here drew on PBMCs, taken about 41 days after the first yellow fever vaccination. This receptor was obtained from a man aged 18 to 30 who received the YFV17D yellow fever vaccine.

The CDR3 sequence is CASSFRDSNNNGETQYF. The CDR3 nucleotides read TGTGCCAGCAGCTTCCGGGACAGCAATAACAACGGAGAGACCCAGTACTTC. V usage is TRBV21-1 and J usage is TRBJ2-5; TRBD1, the table's D call, lacks a check against the DNA. TRBV21-1 is given as a pseudogene. CDR3 length equals 17 residues.